This T cell receptor beta chain is drawn from a study of identical twins (dated by TCRdb to between 2015 and 2016). For the wider study: To test whether fetal clonotypes persist, this study deep-sequenced TCR alpha and beta repertoires from monozygotic twins, from unrelated adults of various ages, and from cord blood. To rule out contamination, the twin experiments were replicated at different times with different library preparation protocols. The paper's findings and limits, for the study overall: Because the same donors could not be followed over many years, conclusions were based on cross-sectional statistical analysis. In beta out-of-frame sequences, excess twin sharing was weaker, because having fewer shared sequences lowered the signal-to-noise ratio. In monozygotic twins, recombination models systematically underestimated out-of-frame TCR alpha sharing, but the models matched the sharing seen between unrelated individuals. Abundant cord blood beta clonotypes carried fewer insertions; young adult naive repertoires showed a weaker similar trend, while memory repertoires showed none. Compared with coincidental sharing between unrelated individuals, out-of-frame TCR alpha sequences shared between twins had an excess of sequences with low generation probability. Zero-insertion analyses could be partly confounded by invariant T cells such as MAIT and iNKT, although diverse VJ usage argued against such confounding for most clonotypes.

The method was 5' RACE. Instrument on record: Illumina HiSeq 2000. A universal primer binding site was introduced by template switching, and a unique molecular identifier was present in the final cDNA, enabling accurate counting of TCR cDNA molecules. Specific primers in the conserved constant-segment region were used to synthesize first-strand cDNA for the TCR alpha and beta chains. To control for contamination, every cDNA library was double barcoded, receiving both a SMART-Mk sample barcode and Illumina barcodes. TruSeq adapter sequences along with Illumina sample barcodes were introduced in two successive PCR steps. TCR alpha and beta cDNA libraries were sequenced on the Illumina HiSeq platform with custom primers. The paper's processing steps were these. Unique molecular identifiers were extracted from raw reads with MiGEC, and CDR3 positions were determined with MiXCR. For each individual, recombination models were inferred using an EM algorithm with the repgenHMM and IGoR tools. The analysis of shared clonotypes was done with the tcR package in R, with sharing normalized by the product of cloneset sizes. To study raw recombination without the effects of thymic and clonal selection, out-of-frame nonproductive sequences were analyzed. TCRdb itself trimmed the public reads at Q25 with fastp, ran MiXCR and retained productive beta chains. Here each entry gathers all rows of one CDR3 protein and keeps the most common genes and DNA. TCRdb's processing, not the study's, gives the V and J calls here. Counted in this sample were about 900,000 distinct CDR3 sequences; around an eighth of them appeared once. Jointly, the top ten make up around 1.5% of the sample.

V loses 1 base at its end and J loses 2 bases; junction bases beyond the gene matches: 2. The cysteine opens and the phenylalanine closes a CDR3 of 14 amino acids. The CDR3 DNA has 42 bases and is translated from base 1. Every donor in the study was a healthy Caucasian. The twin cohort comprised three pairs of female monozygotic twins, all aged roughly 18 to 30 years. RNA for TCR libraries was isolated from peripheral blood mononuclear cells. In this sample, this clonotype turned up many times. The antigen it recognizes is unknown. Per-base qualities were not stored, and no clone one base away is much larger. The sample was also linked to a second study, of yellow fever vaccine responses in identical twins. Taken from the second paper: The authors reported that the T cell response to vaccination in identical twins appeared partly convergent and partly personalized. Focusing on identical twins, the study followed the T cell clones that responded to the vaccine, and did so with precision.

Sequenced material: PBMCs. Recombination connected TRBV12-3 or TRBV12-4 to TRBJ2-7, and TRBD2 aligns with 7 junction nucleotides. This TCR derives from a woman aged 18-30 years in good health. The DNA sequence follows: TGTGCCAGCAGTTTAGGGGAGGGACCCTACGAGCAGTACTTC. It is translated as CASSLGEGPYEQYF.